This T cell receptor beta chain was captured by sequencing in a study of blood T cell repertoires in COVID-19. Study context: COVID-19 samples collected from the United States, Italy and Spain covered acute and convalescent phases. The cDNA or gDNA used as material had been derived from T cells, B-cell-depleted T cells, or PBMCs.

Only in-frame clones appear in the TCRdb table, and some are missing; sequencing was by immunoSEQ multiplex PCR. This table holds tens of thousands of clones, around 73% found once. Germline CDR1 SGHDT, CDR2 YYEEEE. Trimming pared 4 bases from V and 5 bases from J, leaving 15 bases between. The CDR3 contains 14 residues. This clone qualifies as medium-sized (0.01 to 0.1%). The chain combines TRBV5-6 with TRBJ2-5; D call uncertain. This receptor was taken from a man at least 80 years old with acute or convalescent COVID-19. The sample was peripheral blood. The CDR3 region has the DNA TGTGCCAGCAGCCTGCGAGGTATTGGGGAGACCCAGTACTTC. It encodes CASSLRGIGETQYF.